Listed below are T cell receptor beta chains from one sample, sequenced in a study of cytomegalovirus exposure and HLA in healthy donors. The table came from immunoSEQ multiplex PCR; TCRdb's copy has only in-frame clones and leaves some out. Among 100,000 to 120,000 clones listed, 70% to 90% were seen once. Sequences were obtained from PBMCs. These receptors were obtained from a man aged 35-49 years in good health and CMV-seronegative. CDR3s leave out the opening cysteine and the closing phenylalanine or tryptophan.

j_call v_call cdr3_aa
TRBJ1-6 TRBV14 ASSQEAQRSPLH
TRBJ2-3 TRBV7-3 ASSFQGGTDTQY
TRBJ2-7 TRBV2 ASSNFYEQY
TRBJ1-1 TRBV18 ASSPGDRRAF
TRBJ1-1 TRBV5-6 ASSSWGQGRTEAF
TRBJ2-4 TRBV29-1 SVGASDWGIQY
TRBJ1-5 TRBV6-5 ATSPRASGQPQH
TRBJ1-5 TRBV5-8 ASTRWSSNQPQH
TRBJ1-6 TRBV14 ASSQDSYNSPLH
TRBJ1-5 TRBV10-3 AISESEGHQPQH
TRBJ1-2 TRBV7-9 ASSAGQNYGYT
TRBJ1-2 TRBV10-2 ASTEGVGTATLSYT
TRBJ1-1 TRBV7-8 ASSLLGWAGGAMTEAF
TRBJ1-5 TRBV7-9 ASSLAGRNSNQPQH
TRBJ2-1 TRBV9 ASSVDVFPYNEQF
TRBJ1-4 TRBV28 ASSNPGRGLGEKLF
TRBJ1-5 TRBV6-5 ASAGGGRNQPQH
TRBJ2-1 TRBV27 ASSPDNFSYNEQF
TRBJ2-7 TRBV7-9 ASSLTPGEQY
TRBJ2-6 TRBV7-2 ASSLTHHSGANVLT
TRBJ1-6 TRBV28 ASSLNSPLH
TRBJ1-1 TRBV2 ASSLLDSKAF
TRBJ2-7 TRBV27 ASKLGRGTGFYEQY
TRBJ1-1 TRBV13 ASSLSARRAVNTEAF
TRBJ2-5 TRBV7-2 ASSLGGVPQETQY
TRBJ2-7 TRBV5-1 ASSAGSSYEQY
TRBJ1-5 TRBV28 ASSPGQGQRQPQH
TRBJ1-5 TRBV30 AWSAGRQGSQPQH
TRBJ2-1 TRBV5-1 ASSLLLGGHNEQF
TRBJ1-5 TRBV25-1 ASSGDRAQPQH
TRBJ1-2 TRBV27 ASSPEEAGLYGYT
TRBJ1-2 TRBV19 ASSMSGTAAHYGYT
TRBJ2-7 TRBV9 ASSVAGVPYEQY
TRBJ1-2 TRBV2 ASRSLRGTDYGYT
TRBJ2-5 TRBV11-2 ASSLVGVAGGQETQY
TRBJ1-1 TRBV27 ASRRGGTAISRANTEAF
TRBJ2-1 TRBV5-1 ASSSPGLELL
TRBJ2-3 TRBV7-2 ASSFTTGTDTQY
TRBJ2-7 TRBV29-1 SVLVEIYEQY
TRBJ1-1 TRBV2 ASSRQGNVNTEAF
TRBJ2-5 TRBV6-1 ASMGRGSQETQY
TRBJ2-7 TRBV19 ASSTGTGPLYEQY
TRBJ2-7 TRBV27 ASSLQGGYEQY
TRBJ1-6 TRBV16 ASSRPGQGKSPLH
TRBJ2-1 TRBV4-2 ASSQASGGPDEQF
TRBJ2-5 TRBV2 ASSEDEGQETQY
TRBJ1-1 TRBV11-1 ASSTDRGGTEAF
TRBJ1-2 TRBV6-5 ASSYSEGAEGYT
TRBJ2-1 TRBV7-9 ASSFIEGGRHTYNEQF
TRBJ2-1 TRBV13 ASSPHTGINYNEQF
TRBJ2-2 TRBV28 ASSTGTGPTGELF
TRBJ1-3 TRBV21-1 ASSPYRVANTIY
TRBJ2-3 TRBV5-1 ASSTAGGVDTQY
TRBJ2-1 TRBV5-1 ASSPRSSGGAGEQF